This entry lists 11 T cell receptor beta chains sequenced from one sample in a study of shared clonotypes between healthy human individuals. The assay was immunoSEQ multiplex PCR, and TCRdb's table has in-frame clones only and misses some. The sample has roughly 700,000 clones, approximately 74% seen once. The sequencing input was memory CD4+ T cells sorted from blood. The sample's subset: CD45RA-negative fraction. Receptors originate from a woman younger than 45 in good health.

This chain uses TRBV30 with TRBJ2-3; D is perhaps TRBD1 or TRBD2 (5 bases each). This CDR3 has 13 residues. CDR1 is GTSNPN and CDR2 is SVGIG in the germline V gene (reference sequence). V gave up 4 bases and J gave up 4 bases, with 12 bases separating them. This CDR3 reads CAWNKGSADTQYF. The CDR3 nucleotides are TGTGCCTGGAATAAGGGGAGCGCAGATACGCAGTATTTT.

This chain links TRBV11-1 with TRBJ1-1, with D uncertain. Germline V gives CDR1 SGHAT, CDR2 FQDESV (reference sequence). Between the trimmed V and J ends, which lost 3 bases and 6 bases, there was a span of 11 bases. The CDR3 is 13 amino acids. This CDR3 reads CASSFLPGAEAFF. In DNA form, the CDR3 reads TGTGCCAGCAGCTTTCTGCCGGGAGCTGAAGCTTTCTTT.

DNA for the CDR3: TGCGCCAGCAGCTCCGGTGGGTTCGGAAGGGAAAAACTGTTTTTT. This sequence encodes CASSSGGFGREKLFF. The J gene is TRBJ1-4, the V gene TRBV5-1, with unresolved D. V was shortened by 3 bases and J by 8 bases, with 17 bases between the two germline ends. The CDR3 sequence is 15 residues long. Germline CDR1 reads SGHRS; CDR2 reads YFSETQ.

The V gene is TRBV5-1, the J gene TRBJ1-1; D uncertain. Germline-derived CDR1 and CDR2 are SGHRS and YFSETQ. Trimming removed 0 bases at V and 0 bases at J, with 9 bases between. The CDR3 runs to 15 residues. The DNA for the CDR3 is TGCGCCAGCAGCTTGGTCGCAGCCATGAACACTGAAGCTTTCTTT. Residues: CASSLVAAMNTEAFF.

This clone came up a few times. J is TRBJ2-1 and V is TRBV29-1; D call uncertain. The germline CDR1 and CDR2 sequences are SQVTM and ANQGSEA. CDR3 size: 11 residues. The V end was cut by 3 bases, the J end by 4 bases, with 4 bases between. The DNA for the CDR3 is TGCAGCGTTGAGCGTTACAATGAGCAGTTCTTC. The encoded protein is CSVERYNEQFF.

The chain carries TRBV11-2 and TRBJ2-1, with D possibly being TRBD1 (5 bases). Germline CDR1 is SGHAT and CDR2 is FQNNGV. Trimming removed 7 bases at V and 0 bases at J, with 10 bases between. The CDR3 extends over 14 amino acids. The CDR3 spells CASNTGPSYNEQFF. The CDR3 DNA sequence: TGTGCCAGCAACACAGGTCCCTCCTACAATGAGCAGTTCTTC.

CDR3 amino acids: CASSIGGGLSYEQYF. Written as DNA, the CDR3 is TGTGCCAGTAGTATAGGTGGCGGGTTAAGTTACGAGCAGTACTTC. The chain has TRBV19 and TRBJ2-7; tentative D call: TRBD2 (5 bases). This CDR3 is built from 15 residues. The ends were cut back, 1 base at V and 4 bases at J, with 14 bases in the middle. Germline V CDR1 and CDR2: LNHDA, SQIVND (reference sequence).

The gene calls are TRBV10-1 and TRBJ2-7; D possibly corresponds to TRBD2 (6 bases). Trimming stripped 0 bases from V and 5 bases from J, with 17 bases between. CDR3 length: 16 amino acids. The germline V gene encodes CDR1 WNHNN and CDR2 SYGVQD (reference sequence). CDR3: CASSESKRRVFHEQYF. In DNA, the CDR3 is TGCGCCAGCAGTGAGTCTAAGCGGAGGGTTTTCCACGAGCAGTACTTC.

The CDR3 DNA reads as TGTGCCAGCAGCCAGTGGTCGATTGGCACTGAAGCTTTCTTT. Amino acids: CASSQWSIGTEAFF. The gene calls are TRBV14 and TRBJ1-1; no reliable D call. The V end was cut by 3 bases, the J end by 4 bases, with 12 bases between. This CDR3 region has 14 residues. Germline CDR1 reads SGHDN; CDR2 reads FVKESK.

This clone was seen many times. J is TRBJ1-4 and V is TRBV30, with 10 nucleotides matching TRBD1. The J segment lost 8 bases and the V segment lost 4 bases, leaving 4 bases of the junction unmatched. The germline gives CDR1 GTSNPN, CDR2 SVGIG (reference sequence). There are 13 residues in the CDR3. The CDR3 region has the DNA TGTGCCTGGATGGGACAGGGGTACGAAAAACTGTTTTTT. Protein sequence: CAWMGQGYEKLFF. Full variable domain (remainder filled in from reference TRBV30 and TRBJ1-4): SQTIHQWPATLVQPVGSPLSLECTVEGTSNPNLYWYRQAAGRGLQLLFYSVGIGQISSEVPQNLSASRPQDRQFILSSKKLLLSDSGFYLCAWMGQGYEKLFFGSGTQLSVL.

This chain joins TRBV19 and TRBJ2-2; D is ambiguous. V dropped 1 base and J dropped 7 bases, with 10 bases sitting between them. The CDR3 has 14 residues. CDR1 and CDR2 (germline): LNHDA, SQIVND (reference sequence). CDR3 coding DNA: TGTGCCAGTAGTATAGCAGGTCTGGGCGGGGAGCTGTTTTTT. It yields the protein CASSIAGLGGELFF.